Below are 21 T cell receptor beta chains sequenced from a single sample in a study of early T cells in non-severe SARS-CoV-2 infection. TCRdb re-called the 5' RACE reads through MiXCR, storing one row per CDR3 protein. This table has about 90,000 distinct CDR3 sequences, over 9.5% appearing once. The material sequenced was whole blood, taken at baseline. The receptors derive from an adult who was a healthcare worker with PCR-confirmed SARS-CoV-2 infection or an uninfected control (not recorded which).

This clonotype was seen many times. V gene TRBV29-1 combines with J gene TRBJ2-7, with D possibly being TRBD1 (6 bases). CDR1 and CDR2 from the germline V gene are SQVTM and ANQGSEA. This CDR3 has 14 residues. Trimming left V 4 bases short and J 4 bases short, with 17 bases between. The CDR3, as DNA: TGCAGCGTTGTAGGGCCGGGACACCGATACGAGCAGTACTTC. Its translation is CSVVGPGHRYEQYF.

The chain combines TRBV12-3 or TRBV12-4 with TRBJ2-1, with a weak D call TRBD2 (6 bases). The V end lost 1 base, the J end lost 7 bases, and 8 bases lay between the germline ends. The CDR3 loop spans 13 amino acids. The CDR3 region has the DNA TGTGCCAGCAGTTTAGTCGGGGGTAATGAGCAGTTCTTC. Translating gives CASSLVGGNEQFF.

The chain links TRBV10-3 to TRBJ2-7, with D possibly being TRBD1 (5 bases). CDR1 and CDR2 (germline): ENHRY, SYGVKD. Trimming took 3 bases from V and 4 from J, leaving 10 bases between them. The CDR3 is 13 amino acids. The CDR3 DNA sequence: TGTGCCATCAGTGACCAGGGCGAGTACGAGCAGTACTTC. This codes for CAISDQGEYEQYF.

This clonotype appeared a single time. Its ends do not fully match the called genes, so a read error is possible. The chain recombines TRBV12-5 with TRBJ1-3; D is possibly TRBD1 (6 bases). Germline V gives CDR1 LGHNT, CDR2 FRNRAP. The CDR3 is made up of 18 amino acids. The DNA of the CDR3 is TGTGCTAGTTGTTTGGCCCCTCCAACCGGGACATCCGGAAACACCATATATTTT. The encoded protein is CASCLAPPTGTSGNTIYF.

This clonotype was seen only a few times. The chain is built from TRBV20-1 and TRBJ1-6; D gene ambiguous. V was clipped by 1 base and J by 0 bases, with 7 bases between them. The CDR3 runs to 15 residues. The germline CDR1 and CDR2 sequences are DFQATT and SNEGSKA (reference sequence). The CDR3 DNA is TGCAGTGCTAGAGGCCAGAGCTCCTATAATTCACCCCTCCACTTT. It codes for CSARGQSSYNSPLHF.

This clonotype has at least ten counts. The chain has TRBV5-1 and TRBJ2-5, with D unclear. CDR1 is SGHRS, CDR2 YFSETQ, per germline. The CDR3 totals 13 residues. V was shortened by 6 bases and J by 1 base, with 10 bases between the two germline ends. DNA for the CDR3: TGCGCCAGCACCCTCGAATTCCAAGAGACCCAGTACTTC. Translated: CASTLEFQETQYF.

This clonotype turned up a few times. The limits of the CDR3 on the DNA are not certain, so only TCRdb's listed CDR3 is given. The chain combines TRBV6-2 or TRBV6-3 with TRBJ1-5; TRBD1, as called in the table, went unchecked against the DNA. The CDR3 spans 17 amino acids, including both terminal residues. Looked up from germline, CDR1 is MNHEY and CDR2 is SVGEGT. The CDR3 is CASSSGQGLYSNQPQHF.

This clonotype was seen only a few times. The chain joins TRBV3-1 to TRBJ2-7; tentatively, D is TRBD2 (6 bases). The V end lost 4 bases, the J end lost 4 bases, and 11 bases lay between the germline ends. The CDR3 length is 13 residues. Germline assignment: CDR1 LGHDT and CDR2 YNNKEL (reference sequence). The CDR3 protein is CASSRWGEYEQYF. The CDR3 region has the DNA TGTGCCAGCAGCCGATGGGGGGAGTACGAGCAGTACTTC.

V is TRBV30 and J is TRBJ2-3; D remains ambiguous. CDR1 is GTSNPN and CDR2 is SVGIG in the germline V gene (reference sequence). V lost 1 base and J lost 6, with 5 bases in between. This CDR3 has 11 amino acids. DNA for the CDR3: TGTGCCTGGAGTGCGGGCGATACGCAGTATTTT. Protein: CAWSAGDTQYF.

V is TRBV12-3 or TRBV12-4 and J is TRBJ2-7; a possible D gene is TRBD1 (6 bases). Trimming stripped 6 bases from V and 0 bases from J, with 9 bases between. CDR3 length: 13 residues. The CDR3 is CASRRQASYEQYF. The CDR3, as DNA: TGTGCCAGCAGAAGACAGGCCTCCTACGAGCAGTACTTC.

In this sample, this clonotype turned up a few times. V usage is TRBV4-2 and J usage is TRBJ2-7; 9 bases match TRBD1. This CDR3 is built from 17 residues. CDR1 and CDR2 from the germline V gene are LGHNA and YNFKEQ. The V and J ends lost 2 bases and 5 bases, in that order; junction bases with no gene match: 13. The CDR3 loop is CASSQYEGQGILHEQYF. CDR3 nucleotide sequence: TGTGCCAGCAGCCAATATGAGGGACAGGGAATTCTCCACGAGCAGTACTTC.

In this sample, this clonotype turned up a few times. The gene calls are TRBV7-3 and TRBJ2-1; TRBD1 matches at 7 bases. Per the germline V gene, CDR1 is SGHTA and CDR2 is FQGTGA. V lost 5 bases and J lost 2; bases outside the gene matches: 6. The CDR3 runs to 15 residues. The CDR3 DNA reads TGTGCCAGCAGCCAGGGGGACCCCGCCTACAATGAGCAGTTCTTC. Encoded protein: CASSQGDPAYNEQFF.

This clonotype was detected ten times or more. The chain employs TRBV29-1 and TRBJ1-2; the D is unclear. Germline V gene lookup returns CDR1 SQVTM and CDR2 ANQGSEA. The V gene lost 4 bases and the J gene lost 9 bases, with 15 bases spanning the gap. This CDR3 has 12 amino acids. This CDR3 reads CSVGLTEKSYTF. For the CDR3, the DNA is TGCAGCGTTGGGCTGACGGAGAAGAGCTACACCTTC.

The sample holds a few counts of this clonotype. V and J are TRBV5-4 and TRBJ2-1; 9 positions match TRBD2. Germline CDR1 reads SGHNT; CDR2 reads YYREEE (reference sequence). V lost 4 bases, J lost 5 bases, and 4 bases stayed unmatched. The CDR3 extends over 14 amino acids. The CDR3 here is CASSVTSGHNEQFF. CDR3 DNA: TGTGCCAGCAGCGTGACTAGCGGACACAATGAGCAGTTCTTC. Supplemented by reference TRBV5-4 and TRBJ2-1, the full variable domain reads ETGVTQSPTHLIKTRGQQVTLRCSSQSGHNTVSWYQQALGQGPQFIFQYYREEENGRGNFPPRFSGLQFPNYSSELNVNALELDDSALYLCASSVTSGHNEQFFGPGTRLTVL.

V and J are TRBV6-1 and TRBJ2-7; no clear D gene. CDR1 and CDR2 (germline): MNHNS, SASEGT. V lost 0 bases and J 0 bases, leaving 9 bases between the germline ends. This CDR3 has 15 amino acids. CDR3 protein: CASSEAPFSSYEQYF. The CDR3 nucleotides read TGTGCCAGCAGTGAAGCCCCTTTTAGCTCCTACGAGCAGTACTTC.

J is TRBJ2-5 and V is TRBV2, with 9 bases that match TRBD1. Germline CDR1 reads SNHLY; CDR2 reads FYNNEI. The CDR3 runs 15 residues. V gave up 6 bases and J gave up 1 base; unmatched junction bases: 6. The CDR3 region is CASRARDRAQETQYF. The CDR3, as DNA: TGTGCCAGCAGGGCCCGGGACAGGGCCCAAGAGACCCAGTACTTC.

The chain couples TRBV6-5 to TRBJ2-3, with D possibly TRBD2 on 5 matching bases. Germline CDR1 and CDR2: MNHEY and SVGAGI. The ends were cut back, 6 bases at V and 1 base at J, with 11 bases in the middle. The CDR3 spans 14 residues. The CDR3 DNA sequence: TGTGCCAGCAGGAATAGCGCCCGCACAGATACGCAGTATTTT. Protein: CASRNSARTDTQYF.

The chain employs TRBV10-3 and TRBJ2-7, with D hard to call. This CDR3 is built from 16 residues. Trimming took off 3 bases at V and 2 bases at J, with 17 bases between the two ends. Germline CDR1 and CDR2: ENHRY and SYGVKD. This CDR3 reads CAISDSIPRSPYEQYF. The CDR3 DNA reads TGTGCCATCAGTGATTCGATACCGCGGAGCCCCTACGAGCAGTACTTC.

This clonotype was recorded at least ten times. This chain joins TRBV7-3 and TRBJ2-1; D perhaps matches TRBD1 (6 bases). The CDR3 is 16 residues long. Germline values: CDR1 SGHTA, CDR2 FQGTGA. Trimming pared 2 bases from V and 7 bases from J, leaving 18 bases between. CDR3 residues: CASSLRQPGGMNEQFF. The CDR3 coding sequence is TGTGCCAGCAGCTTACGACAGCCTGGGGGCATGAATGAGCAGTTCTTC.

This clonotype showed up just a few times. V and J are TRBV11-2 and TRBJ2-7; 13 positions agree with TRBD2. Germline V gene data show CDR1 as SGHAT and CDR2 as FQNNGV. J gave up 3 bases and V 0 bases, and 8 bases lay outside the gene matches. This CDR3 comprises 18 residues. CDR3 sequence: CASSLDGTSGIPVYEQYF. The CDR3 DNA sequence: TGTGCCAGCAGCTTAGATGGGACTAGCGGGATACCCGTCTACGAGCAGTACTTC.

This clonotype was seen a handful of times. The V and J genes are TRBV10-2 and TRBJ2-1; the match to TRBD2 covers 8 bases. Per germline, CDR1 WSHSY and CDR2 SAAADI. This CDR3 is built from 17 residues. Trimming at V came to 3 bases and at J to 8 bases, leaving 15 bases not matched to a gene. In DNA form, the CDR3 reads TGCGCCAGCAGTGACCCCCCAGGACAGCGGGGGACGGATGAGCAGTTCTTC. This encodes CASSDPPGQRGTDEQFF.